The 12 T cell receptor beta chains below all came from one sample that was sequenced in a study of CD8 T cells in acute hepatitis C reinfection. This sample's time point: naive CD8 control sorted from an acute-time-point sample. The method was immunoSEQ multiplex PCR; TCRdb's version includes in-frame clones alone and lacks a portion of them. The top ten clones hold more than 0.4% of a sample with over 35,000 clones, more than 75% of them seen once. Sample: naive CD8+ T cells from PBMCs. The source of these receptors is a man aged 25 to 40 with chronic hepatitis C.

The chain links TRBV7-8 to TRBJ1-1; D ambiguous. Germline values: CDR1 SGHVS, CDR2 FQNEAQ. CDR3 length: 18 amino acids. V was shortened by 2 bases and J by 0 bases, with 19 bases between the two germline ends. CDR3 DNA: TGTGCCAGCAGCTTATATCCAGCCAGGCCGGCAATGAACACTGAAGCTTTCTTT. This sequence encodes CASSLYPARPAMNTEAFF.

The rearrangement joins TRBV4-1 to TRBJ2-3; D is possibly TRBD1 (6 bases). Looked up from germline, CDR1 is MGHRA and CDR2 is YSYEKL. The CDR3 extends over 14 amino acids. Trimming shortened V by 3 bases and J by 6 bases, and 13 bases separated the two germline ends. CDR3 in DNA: TGCGCCAGCAGCCACTCCGCAGGGGAGGATACGCAGTATTTT. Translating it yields CASSHSAGEDTQYF.

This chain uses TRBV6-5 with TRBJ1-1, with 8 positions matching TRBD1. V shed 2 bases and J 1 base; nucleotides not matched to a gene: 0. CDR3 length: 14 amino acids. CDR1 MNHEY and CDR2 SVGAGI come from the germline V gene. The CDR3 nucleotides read TGTGCCAGCAGTTACGGACAGGGGAACACTGAAGCTTTCTTT. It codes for CASSYGQGNTEAFF.

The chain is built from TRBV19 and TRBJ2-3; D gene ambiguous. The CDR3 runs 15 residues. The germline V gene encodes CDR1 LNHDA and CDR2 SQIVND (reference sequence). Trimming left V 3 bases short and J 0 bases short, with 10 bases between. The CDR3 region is CASSMASTSTDTQYF. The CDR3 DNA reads TGTGCCAGTAGTATGGCGAGTACTAGCACAGATACGCAGTATTTT.

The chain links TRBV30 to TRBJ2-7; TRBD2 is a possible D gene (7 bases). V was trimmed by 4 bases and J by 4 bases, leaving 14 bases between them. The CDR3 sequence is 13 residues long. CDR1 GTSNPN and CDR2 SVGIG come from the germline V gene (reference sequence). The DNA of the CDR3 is TGTGCCTGGACCCGGGGGGCGACTTACGAGCAGTACTTC. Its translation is CAWTRGATYEQYF.

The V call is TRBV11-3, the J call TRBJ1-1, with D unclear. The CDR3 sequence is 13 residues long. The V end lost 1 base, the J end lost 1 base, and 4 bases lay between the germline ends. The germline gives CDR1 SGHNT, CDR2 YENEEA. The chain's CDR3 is CASSLAQNTEAFF. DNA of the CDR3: TGTGCCAGCAGCTTAGCCCAGAACACTGAAGCTTTCTTT.

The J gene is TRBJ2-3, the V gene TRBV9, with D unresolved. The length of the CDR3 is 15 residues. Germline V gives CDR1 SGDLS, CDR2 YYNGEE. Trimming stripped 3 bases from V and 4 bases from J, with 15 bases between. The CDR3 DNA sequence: TGTGCCAGCAGCGCGCCGGGCCAAAGACCAGATACGCAGTATTTT. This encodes CASSAPGQRPDTQYF.

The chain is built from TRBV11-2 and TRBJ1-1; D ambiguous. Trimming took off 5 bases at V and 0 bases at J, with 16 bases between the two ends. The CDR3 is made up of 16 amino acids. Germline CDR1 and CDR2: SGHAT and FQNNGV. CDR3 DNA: TGTGCCAGCAGCCCAGAACCCGGGAATATGAACACTGAAGCTTTCTTT. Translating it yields CASSPEPGNMNTEAFF.

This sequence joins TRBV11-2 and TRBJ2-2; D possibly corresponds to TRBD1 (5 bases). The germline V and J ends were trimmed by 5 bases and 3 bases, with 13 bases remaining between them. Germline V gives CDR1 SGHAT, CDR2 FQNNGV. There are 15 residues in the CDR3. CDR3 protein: CASSPETVYTGELFF. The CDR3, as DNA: TGTGCCAGCAGCCCGGAGACAGTATACACCGGGGAGCTGTTTTTT.

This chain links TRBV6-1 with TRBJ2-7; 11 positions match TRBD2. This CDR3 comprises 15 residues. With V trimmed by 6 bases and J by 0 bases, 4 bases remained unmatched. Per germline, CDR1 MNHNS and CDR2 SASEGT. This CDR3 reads CASREGLADSYEQYF. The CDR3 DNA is TGTGCCAGCAGAGAGGGACTAGCGGACTCCTACGAGCAGTACTTC.

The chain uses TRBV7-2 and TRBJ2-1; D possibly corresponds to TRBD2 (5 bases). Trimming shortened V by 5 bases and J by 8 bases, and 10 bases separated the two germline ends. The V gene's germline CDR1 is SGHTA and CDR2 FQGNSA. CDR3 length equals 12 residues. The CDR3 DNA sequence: TGTGCCAGCAGCGTCCCCGGGGATGAGCAGTTCTTC. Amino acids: CASSVPGDEQFF.

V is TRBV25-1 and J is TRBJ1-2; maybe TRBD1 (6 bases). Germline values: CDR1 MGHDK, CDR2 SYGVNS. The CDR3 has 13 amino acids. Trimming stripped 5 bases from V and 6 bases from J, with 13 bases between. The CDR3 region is CASSSQGTDGYTF. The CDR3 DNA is TGTGCCAGCAGTAGTCAGGGGACTGATGGCTACACCTTC.